This is a list of T cell receptor beta chains from one sample in a study of blood T cells in healthy people across ages. TCRdb reprocessed the 5' RACE reads with MiXCR, giving one entry per CDR3 protein. The table has fewer than 800,000 distinct CDR3 sequences, around 49% seen once. Sequenced: blood. These receptors were taken from a woman aged 60-75 years in good health. Each CDR3 is given with its conserved first and last residue. D genes are given only for firm matches. The size field is filled for only some rows; it gives once, few, many or a size class.

>TRBV9|-|TRBJ2-7|15|-
CASSAGGQTNYEQYF
TGTGCCAGCAGCGCGGGTGGACAGACTAACTACGAGCAGTACTTC
>TRBV20-1|-|TRBJ2-1|18|TRBD2
CSAPGLAGGPWSYNEQFF
TGCAGTGCTCCTGGACTAGCGGGAGGGCCTTGGTCCTACAATGAGCAGTTCTTC
>TRBV19|-|TRBJ2-1|15|-
CASSIDRRGYNEQFF
TGTGCCAGTAGTATAGACCGGCGGGGATACAATGAGCAGTTCTTC
>TRBV28|-|TRBJ2-2|13|-
CASSLDIGGELFF
TGTGCCAGCAGTTTAGATATCGGCGGGGAGCTGTTTTTT
>TRBV30|-|TRBJ2-4|16|TRBD1
CARSTDRAFDKNIQYF
TGTGCCAGGAGTACGGACAGGGCGTTTGACAAAAACATTCAGTACTTC
>TRBV9|few|TRBJ2-1|14|-
CASTAAGEYNEQFF
TGTGCCAGCACCGCCGCCGGGGAATACAATGAGCAGTTCTTC
>TRBV18|few|TRBJ1-1|14|TRBD1
CASSLDRADRRAFF
TGTGCCAGCTCATTGGACAGGGCCGATCGACGAGCTTTCTTT
>TRBV28|-|TRBJ2-7|15|TRBD2
CASSPTFGTTYEQYF
TGTGCCAGCAGTCCAACCTTCGGGACTACTTACGAGCAGTACTTC
>TRBV6-1|-|TRBJ1-2|14|TRBD1
CASSPGTGRQGYTF
TGTGCCAGCAGCCCCGGGACAGGGCGGCAGGGCTACACCTTC
>TRBV9|-|TRBJ2-2|15|-
CASSPPGPNTGELFF
TGTGCCAGCAGCCCACCGGGACCGAACACCGGGGAGCTGTTTTTT
>TRBV7-2|-|TRBJ2-7|13|-
CASSLGTQREQYF
TGTGCCAGCAGCTTAGGGACCCAGCGGGAGCAGTACTTC
>TRBV4-3|-|TRBJ1-4|16|-
CASSRNVADSNEKLFF
TGCGCCAGCAGCCGAAATGTAGCCGACAGCAATGAAAAACTGTTTTTT
>TRBV7-9|-|TRBJ1-2|16|TRBD1
CASSSDRGSGAYGYTF
TGTGCCAGCAGCTCCGACAGGGGGTCTGGGGCCTATGGCTACACCTTC
>TRBV7-9|-|TRBJ2-7|13|-
CASRRGDYNEQYF
TGTGCCAGCAGGCGCGGGGATTACAATGAGCAGTACTTC
>TRBV7-9|-|TRBJ1-1|13|-
CASSLLGHTEAFF
TGTGCCAGCAGCTTATTGGGACACACTGAAGCTTTCTTT
>TRBV7-3|-|TRBJ2-3|16|-
CASSFGGRPSTDTQYF
TGTGCCAGCAGCTTTGGGGGACGGCCCTCCACAGATACGCAGTATTTT
>TRBV28|-|TRBJ2-7|15|TRBD1
CASTYGGYRGYEQYF
TGTGCCAGCACCTATGGGGGGTACAGGGGGTACGAGCAGTACTTC
>TRBV20-1|-|TRBJ1-6|13|TRBD1
CSAPDRVNSPLHF
TGCAGTGCTCCGGACAGGGTGAATTCACCCCTCCACTTT
>TRBV25-1|-|TRBJ2-1|14|-
CASSAEGSYNEQFF
TGTGCCAGCAGTGCAGAGGGATCCTACAATGAGCAGTTCTTC
>TRBV4-3|few|TRBJ2-3|15|TRBD2
CASSRTSGNTDTQYF
TGCGCCAGCAGCCGGACTAGCGGGAACACAGATACGCAGTATTTT
>TRBV29-1|few|TRBJ1-4|16|-
CSVEGQQAATNEKLFF
TGCAGCGTTGAGGGTCAACAGGCCGCAACTAATGAAAAACTGTTTTTT
>TRBV25-1|-|TRBJ2-6|15|-
CASSGRQPGANVLTF
TGTGCCAGCAGTGGGCGACAGCCTGGGGCCAACGTCCTGACTTTC
>TRBV5-1|-|TRBJ2-2|17|TRBD1
CASSLAPGTGNTGELFF
TGCGCCAGCAGCTTGGCCCCAGGGACAGGGAACACCGGGGAGCTGTTTTTT
>TRBV5-1|few|TRBJ2-5|15|-
CASSLQGGQQETQYF
TGCGCCAGCAGTTTACAGGGAGGCCAACAAGAGACCCAGTACTTC
>TRBV20-1|-|TRBJ2-7|12|-
CSVAGRAYEQYF
TGCAGTGTCGCGGGACGTGCCTACGAGCAGTACTTC
>TRBV20-1|-|TRBJ2-7|14|TRBD2
CSAPRLAGASEQYF
TGCAGTGCTCCCCGACTAGCGGGAGCGAGCGAGCAGTACTTC
>TRBV7-7|-|TRBJ2-1|15|-
CASSPSLTRNNEQFF
TGTGCTAGCAGCCCCAGCCTAACTAGAAACAATGAGCAGTTCTTC
>TRBV11-1|-|TRBJ2-1|15|-
CASSLGRENYNEQFF
TGTGCCAGCAGCTTGGGCAGGGAAAACTACAATGAGCAGTTCTTC
>TRBV2|-|TRBJ2-1|15|-
CASSETGTPYNEHFF
TGTGCCAGCAGTGAAACCGGGACACCGTACAATGAGCACTTCTTC
>TRBV7-9|-|TRBJ2-7|12|-
CASSPGTPEQYF
TGTGCCAGCAGCCCCGGGACTCCCGAGCAGTACTTC
>TRBV20-1|-|TRBJ1-4|13|-
CSARHATNEKLFF
TGCAGTGCCAGACATGCAACTAATGAAAAACTGTTTTTT
>TRBV20-1|-|TRBJ2-3|14|TRBD2
CSARGGRASDTQYF
TGCAGTGCTAGAGGAGGGAGGGCATCAGATACGCAGTATTTT
>TRBV7-6|many|TRBJ2-6|11|-
CASSGANVLTF
TGTGCCAGCTCTGGGGCCAACGTCCTGACTTTC
>TRBV29-1|-|TRBJ2-7|17|TRBD1
CSTSNSGQTRESYEQYF
TGCAGCACCTCAAATTCGGGACAGACGAGAGAGAGCTACGAGCAGTACTTC
>TRBV6-1|-|TRBJ2-7|14|-
CASSEGSLGYEQYF
TGTGCCAGCAGTGAAGGGTCGCTTGGCTACGAGCAGTACTTC
>TRBV20-1|few|TRBJ2-3|15|TRBD2
CSYSRLAGGGDTQYF
TGCAGTTATTCTCGACTAGCGGGAGGAGGTGATACGCAGTATTTT
>TRBV20-1|-|TRBJ2-1|16|TRBD2
CSARDRLAGAYNEQFF
TGCAGTGCTAGAGATCGGCTAGCGGGAGCCTACAATGAGCAGTTCTTC
>TRBV6-5|-|TRBJ1-2|13|TRBD1
CASGQTGEGGYTF
TGTGCCAGCGGACAGACAGGGGAGGGTGGCTACACCTTC
>TRBV7-6|many|TRBJ1-2|18|TRBD1
CASNLGPGQGSHFDGYTF
TGTGCCAGCAACCTAGGGCCGGGACAGGGCTCCCATTTCGATGGCTACACCTTC
>TRBV6-2/TRBV6-3|-|TRBJ2-7|14|TRBD2
CAIDGGLTYNEQYF
TGTGCCATCGACGGGGGACTAACCTACAATGAGCAGTACTTC
>TRBV12-3/TRBV12-4|once|TRBJ1-2|14|-
CASTPDQQHYGYTF
TGTGCCAGCACCCCCGACCAACAGCACTATGGCTACACCTTC
>TRBV20-1|-|TRBJ2-6|16|-
CSASVGETDGANVLTF
TGCAGTGCTAGTGTTGGTGAGACAGATGGGGCCAACGTCCTGACTTTC
>TRBV12-3/TRBV12-4|few|TRBJ2-5|13|-
CASRKVGVETQYF
TGTGCCAGCCGCAAAGTAGGGGTAGAGACCCAGTACTTC
>TRBV4-3|many|TRBJ2-3|13|-
CASSQDLGDTQYF
TGCGCCAGCAGCCAAGATCTGGGAGATACGCAGTATTTT
>TRBV20-1|-|TRBJ1-4|16|TRBD1
CSASGGQGSTNEKLFF
TGCAGTGCTAGTGGGGGACAGGGGTCGACTAATGAAAAACTGTTTTTT
>TRBV28|few|TRBJ1-6|16|-
CAILQRGSSYNSPLHF
TGTGCCATCCTCCAGAGGGGGAGCTCCTATAATTCACCCCTCCACTTT
>TRBV18|-|TRBJ2-5|13|-
CASSPPGAETQYF
TGTGCCAGCTCACCACCGGGGGCCGAGACCCAGTACTTC
>TRBV2|few|TRBJ1-2|14|TRBD1
CASSPGQGTYGYTF
TGTGCCAGCAGCCCTGGACAGGGCACTTATGGCTACACCTTC
>TRBV12-3/TRBV12-4|-|TRBJ2-4|16|-
CASSPTGSGAKNIQYF
TGTGCCAGCAGTCCAACAGGGAGTGGGGCCAAAAACATTCAGTACTTC
>TRBV10-3|few|TRBJ2-7|13|TRBD2
CATGAGGTYEQYF
TGTGCCACCGGGGCGGGAGGAACCTACGAGCAGTACTTC
>TRBV5-4|-|TRBJ2-7|18|-
CASSSPTGVKERFHEQYF
TGTGCCAGCAGCTCCCCGACCGGAGTTAAGGAGCGATTCCACGAGCAGTACTTC
>TRBV7-9|few|TRBJ1-1|16|-
CASSSSPYWADTEAFF
TGTGCCAGCAGCTCGTCCCCATACTGGGCGGACACTGAAGCTTTCTTT
>TRBV4-2|-|TRBJ2-5|18|TRBD2
CASSKGTSGRGPQETQYF
TGTGCCAGCAGCAAGGGGACTAGCGGGAGGGGCCCTCAAGAGACCCAGTACTTC
>TRBV27|-|TRBJ2-7|16|TRBD2
CASSLLPSGANSEQYF
TGTGCCAGCAGTTTATTGCCTAGCGGGGCTAATAGCGAGCAGTACTTC